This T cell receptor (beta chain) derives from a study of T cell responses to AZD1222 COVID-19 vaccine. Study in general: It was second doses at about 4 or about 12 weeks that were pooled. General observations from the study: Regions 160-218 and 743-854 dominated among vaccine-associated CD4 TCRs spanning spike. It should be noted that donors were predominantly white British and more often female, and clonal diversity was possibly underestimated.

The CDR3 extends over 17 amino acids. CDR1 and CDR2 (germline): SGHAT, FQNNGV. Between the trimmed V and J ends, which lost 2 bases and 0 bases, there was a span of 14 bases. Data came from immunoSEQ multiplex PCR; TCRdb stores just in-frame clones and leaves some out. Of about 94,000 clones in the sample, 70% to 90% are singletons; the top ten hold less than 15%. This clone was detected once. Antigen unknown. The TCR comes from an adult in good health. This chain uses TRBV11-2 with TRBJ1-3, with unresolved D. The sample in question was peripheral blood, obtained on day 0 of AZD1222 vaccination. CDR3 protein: CASSLNGGSLSGNTIYF. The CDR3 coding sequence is TGTGCCAGCAGCTTAAATGGTGGCAGTCTCTCTGGAAACACCATATATTTT.